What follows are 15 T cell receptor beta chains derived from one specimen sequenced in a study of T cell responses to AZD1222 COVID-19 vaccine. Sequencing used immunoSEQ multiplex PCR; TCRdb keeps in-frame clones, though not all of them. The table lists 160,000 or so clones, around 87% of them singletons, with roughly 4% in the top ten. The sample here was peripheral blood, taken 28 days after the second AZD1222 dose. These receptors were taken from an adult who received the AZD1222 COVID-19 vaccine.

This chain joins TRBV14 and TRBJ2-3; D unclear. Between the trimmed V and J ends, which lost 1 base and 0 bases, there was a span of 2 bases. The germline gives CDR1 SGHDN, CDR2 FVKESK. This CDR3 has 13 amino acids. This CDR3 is CASSQASTDTQYF. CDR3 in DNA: TGTGCCAGCAGCCAAGCTAGCACAGATACGCAGTATTTT.

The CDR3 coding sequence is TGTGCCAGCAGCTTTATTGCAGGGGCGATCGGTGAAGCTTTCTTT. It codes for CASSFIAGAIGEAFF. The chain uses TRBV11-2 and TRBJ1-1; D possibly corresponds to TRBD1 (6 bases). This CDR3 region has 15 residues. CDR1 is SGHAT, CDR2 FQNNGV, per germline. The ends were cut back, 3 bases at V and 7 bases at J, with 18 bases in the middle. Full variable domain (missing parts from reference TRBV11-2 and TRBJ1-1): EAGVAQSPRYKIIEKRQSVAFWCNPISGHATLYWYQQILGQGPKLLIQFQNNGVVDDSQLPKDRFSAERLKGVDSTLKIQPAKLEDSAVYLCASSFIAGAIGEAFFGQGTRLTVV.

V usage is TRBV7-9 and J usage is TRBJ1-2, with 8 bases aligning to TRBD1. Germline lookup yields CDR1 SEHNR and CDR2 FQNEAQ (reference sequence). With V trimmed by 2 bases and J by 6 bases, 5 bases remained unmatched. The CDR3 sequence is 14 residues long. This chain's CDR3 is CASSLQRQGNGYTF. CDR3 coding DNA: TGTGCCAGCAGCTTACAACGACAGGGGAATGGCTACACCTTC. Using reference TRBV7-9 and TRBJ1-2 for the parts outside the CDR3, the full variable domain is DTGVSQNPRHKITKRGQNVTFRCDPISEHNRLYWYRQTLGQGPEFLTYFQNEAQLEKSRLLSDRFSAERPKGSFSTLEIQRTEQGDSAMYLCASSLQRQGNGYTFGSGTRLTVV.

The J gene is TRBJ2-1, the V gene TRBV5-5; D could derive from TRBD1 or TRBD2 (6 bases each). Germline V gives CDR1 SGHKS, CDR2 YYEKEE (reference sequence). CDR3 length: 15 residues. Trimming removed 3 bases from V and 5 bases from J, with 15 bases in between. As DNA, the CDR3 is TGTGCCAGCAGCTATCCCGGGGGCCCTAACAATGAGCAGTTCTTC. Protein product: CASSYPGGPNNEQFF. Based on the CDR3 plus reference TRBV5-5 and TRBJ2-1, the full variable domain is DAGVTQSPTHLIKTRGQQVTLRCSPISGHKSVSWYQQVLGQGPQFIFQYYEKEERGRGNFPDRFSARQFPNYSSELNVNALLLGDSALYLCASSYPGGPNNEQFFGPGTRLTVL.

CDR3 in DNA: TGTGCCAGCAGCTTAGAGTCCCTGGGGTCTAGCATTAAGGGGGCGCAGTATTTT. It specifies CASSLESLGSSIKGAQYF. This chain connects TRBV13 to TRBJ2-3; D might be TRBD1 (6 bases). Germline V gives CDR1 PRHDT, CDR2 FYEKMQ (reference sequence). The CDR3 contains 18 residues. V lost 1 base and J 10 bases, leaving 27 bases between the germline ends.

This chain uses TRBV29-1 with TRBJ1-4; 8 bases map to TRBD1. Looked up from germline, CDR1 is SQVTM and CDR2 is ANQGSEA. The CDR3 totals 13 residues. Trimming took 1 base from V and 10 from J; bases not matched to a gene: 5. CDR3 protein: CSVEGTGGGKLFF. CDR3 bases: TGCAGCGTTGAAGGAACAGGGGGTGGAAAACTGTTTTTT.

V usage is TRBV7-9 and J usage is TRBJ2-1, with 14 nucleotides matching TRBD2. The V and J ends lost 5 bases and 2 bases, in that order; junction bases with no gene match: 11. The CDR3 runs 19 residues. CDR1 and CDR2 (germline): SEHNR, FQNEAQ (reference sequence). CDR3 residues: CASSPPTSGGVVTYNEQFF. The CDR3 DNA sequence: TGTGCCAGCAGCCCACCGACTAGCGGGGGGGTAGTCACCTACAATGAGCAGTTCTTC.

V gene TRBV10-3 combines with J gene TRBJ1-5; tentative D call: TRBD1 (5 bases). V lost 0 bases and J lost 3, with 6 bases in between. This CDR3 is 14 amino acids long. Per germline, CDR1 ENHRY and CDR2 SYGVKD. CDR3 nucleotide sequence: TGTGCCATCAGTGAGTCGGGACCCAATCAGCCCCAGCATTTT. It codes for CAISESGPNQPQHF.

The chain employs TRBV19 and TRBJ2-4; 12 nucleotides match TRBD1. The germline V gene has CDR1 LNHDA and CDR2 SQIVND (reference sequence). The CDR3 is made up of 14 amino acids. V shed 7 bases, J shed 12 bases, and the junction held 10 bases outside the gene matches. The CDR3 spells CASTPGQGAPDQYF. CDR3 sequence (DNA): TGTGCCAGTACCCCGGGACAGGGGGCGCCGGATCAGTACTTC.

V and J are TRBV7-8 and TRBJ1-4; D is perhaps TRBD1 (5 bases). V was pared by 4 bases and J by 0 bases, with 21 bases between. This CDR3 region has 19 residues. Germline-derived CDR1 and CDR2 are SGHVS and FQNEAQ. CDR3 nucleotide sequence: TGTGCCAGCAGCTCCCTGGGACGCTCGAGGGCCTCAACTAATGAAAAACTGTTTTTT. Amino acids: CASSSLGRSRASTNEKLFF. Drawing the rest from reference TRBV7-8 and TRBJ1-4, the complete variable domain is GAGVSQSPRYKVAKRGQDVALRCDPISGHVSLFWYQQALGQGPEFLTYFQNEAQLDKSGLPSDRFFAERPEGSVSTLKIQRTQQEDSAVYLCASSSLGRSRASTNEKLFFGSGTQLSVL.

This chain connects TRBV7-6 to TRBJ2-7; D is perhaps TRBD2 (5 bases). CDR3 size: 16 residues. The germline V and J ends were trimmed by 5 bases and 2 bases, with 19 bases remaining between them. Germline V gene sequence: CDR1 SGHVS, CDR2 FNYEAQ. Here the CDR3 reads CASSPAAPAGAYEQYF. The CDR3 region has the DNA TGTGCCAGCAGCCCAGCGGCTCCGGCTGGAGCCTACGAGCAGTACTTC.

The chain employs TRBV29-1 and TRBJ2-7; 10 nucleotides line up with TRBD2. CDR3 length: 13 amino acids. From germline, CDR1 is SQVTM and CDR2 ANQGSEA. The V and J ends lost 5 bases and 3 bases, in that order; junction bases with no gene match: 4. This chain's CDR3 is CSVRTSGDYEQYF. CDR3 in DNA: TGCAGCGTTCGAACTAGCGGGGACTACGAGCAGTACTTC.

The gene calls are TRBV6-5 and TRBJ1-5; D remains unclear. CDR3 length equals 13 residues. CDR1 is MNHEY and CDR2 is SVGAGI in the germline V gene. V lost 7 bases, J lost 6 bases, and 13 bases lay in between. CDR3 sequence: CASTDAGSQPQHF. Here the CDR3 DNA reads TGTGCCAGCACCGACGCAGGATCTCAGCCCCAGCATTTT.

The CDR3 reads CASSSSDRPYEQYF. DNA for the CDR3: TGTGCCAGCAGCTCGTCGGACAGGCCTTACGAGCAGTACTTC. The V gene is TRBV7-2, the J gene TRBJ2-7, with 7 bases fitting TRBD1. Germline V gene sequence: CDR1 SGHTA, CDR2 FQGNSA. V lost 4 bases and J lost 4; bases outside the gene matches: 7. The CDR3 loop spans 14 amino acids.

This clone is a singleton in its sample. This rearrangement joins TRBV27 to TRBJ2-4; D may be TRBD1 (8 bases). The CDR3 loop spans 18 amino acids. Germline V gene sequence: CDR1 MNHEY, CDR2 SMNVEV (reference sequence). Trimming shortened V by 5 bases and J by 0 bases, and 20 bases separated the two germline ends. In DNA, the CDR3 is TGTGCCAGCAGTCCAGCCCTACAGGGGGGGATAGCCAAAAACATTCAGTACTTC. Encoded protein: CASSPALQGGIAKNIQYF.